Listed below are T cell receptor beta chains from one sample, sequenced in a study of spatial heterogeneity in lung cancer. In TCRdb, the 5' RACE reads were re-called with MiXCR into one record per CDR3 protein. The data contain about 50,000 distinct CDR3 sequences, 7.6% of them singletons. The sequencing used PBMCs, collected at surgery. Receptors were obtained from a female donor with early-stage non-small cell lung cancer. Both conserved end residues are part of each CDR3.

CDR3 protein	V gene	J gene
CASTIQGYDQPQHF	TRBV18	TRBJ1-5
CASSIASGGQDTQYF	TRBV7-8	TRBJ2-3
CASSIARLAGGPRNEQFF	TRBV19	TRBJ2-1
CASSPTTGETQYF	TRBV9	TRBJ2-5
CASSILTASFNEQFF	TRBV11-2	TRBJ2-1
CASSARGIGYKEQYF	TRBV12-3/TRBV12-4	TRBJ2-7
CASNQGGMNQETQYF	TRBV6-2/TRBV6-3	TRBJ2-5
CASSFEGGIGSPLHF	TRBV12-3/TRBV12-4	TRBJ1-6
CASRGQGDQPQHF	TRBV6-5	TRBJ1-5
CASIQAIGANVLTF	TRBV7-9	TRBJ2-6
CASSPNGLAGVTGELFF	TRBV7-2	TRBJ2-2
CASSLTDSYEQYF	TRBV13	TRBJ2-7
CASSLVSSGGAYNEQFF	TRBV12-3/TRBV12-4	TRBJ2-1
CASSPTSGSYNEQFF	TRBV6-4	TRBJ2-1
CAIRPSGGSLRSSYEQYF	TRBV10-3	TRBJ2-7
CSARTGNRGTDTQYF	TRBV20-1	TRBJ2-3